These T cell receptor beta chains were read from a single sample in a study of neoadjuvant anti-PD-1 for oral cavity cancer. TCRdb's table, derived via immunoSEQ multiplex PCR, lists solely in-frame clones and lacks some. This sample yields 80,000 to 95,000 clones, of which 70% to 85% are seen a single time; 3% to 3.5% belongs to the top ten. The sequences come from PBMCs, collected before nivolumab (anti-PD-1) treatment. The receptors shown here come from a person aged 35 to 85 with oral cavity squamous cell carcinoma. Each CDR3 is given with its conserved first and last residue. The order of the fields is V gene, D gene, J gene, clone size, CDR3 protein, CDR3 DNA. A D gene is named only where the DNA matches it firmly. Clone size is given for some rows only: seen once, a few or many times, or a class if the clone is expanded.

TRBV19,TRBD2,TRBJ2-7,-,CASSVTSGRAYEQYF,TGTGCCAGTAGTGTAACTAGCGGGAGAGCCTACGAGCAGTACTTC
TRBV10-1,-,TRBJ2-2,-,CASSESMGGTGELFF,TGCGCCAGCAGTGAGTCGATGGGGGGTACCGGGGAGCTGTTTTTT
TRBV6-1,-,TRBJ1-1,-,CASRRTGMTEAFF,TGTGCCAGCAGGCGTACAGGGATGACTGAAGCTTTCTTT
TRBV9,TRBD1,TRBJ2-2,once,CASSVGGGQGYERSTGELFF,TGTGCCAGCAGCGTAGGAGGTGGACAGGGCTACGAACGAAGCACCGGGGAGCTGTTTTTT
TRBV27,TRBD1,TRBJ2-1,-,CASSLITPTGGSEREQFF,TGTGCCAGCAGTCTAATTACCCCAACAGGGGGTTCTGAGCGTGAGCAGTTCTTC
TRBV6-5,TRBD1,TRBJ1-2,-,CASSGGQGEGYTF,TGTGCCAGCAGCGGTGGACAGGGGGAAGGCTACACCTTC
TRBV6-5,TRBD1,TRBJ1-2,-,CASRGTGGGGYTF,TGTGCCAGCAGGGGGACAGGGGGAGGAGGCTACACCTTC
TRBV29-1,-,TRBJ2-3,once,CSGGQLPDTQYF,TGCAGCGGCGGACAGTTGCCAGATACGCAGTATTTT
TRBV7-9,TRBD1,TRBJ1-2,-,CASSPGGSTAGGGYTF,TGTGCCAGCAGCCCAGGGGGGTCGACGGCAGGTGGTGGCTACACCTTC
TRBV19,-,TRBJ1-1,-,CATLQYTEAFF,TGTGCCACCCTACAGTACACTGAAGCTTTCTTT
TRBV21-1,-,TRBJ2-7,-,CANPPGPYEQYF,TGTGCCAACCCCCCCGGCCCCTACGAGCAGTACTTC
TRBV2,TRBD1,TRBJ1-5,-,CASSDDREIRNQPQHF,TGTGCCAGCAGTGATGACAGGGAGATCCGCAATCAGCCCCAGCATTTT
TRBV6-5,-,TRBJ1-1,-,CASSGVGERAFF,TGTGCCAGCAGTGGGGTGGGGGAGCGTGCTTTCTTT
TRBV19,TRBD1,TRBJ2-1,-,CASSAQTGDNEQFF,TGTGCCAGTAGTGCCCAGACAGGGGACAATGAGCAGTTCTTC
TRBV5-1,-,TRBJ2-3,-,CASSLGGGGTDTQYF,TGCGCCAGCAGCTTGGGGGGCGGAGGAACAGATACGCAGTATTTT
TRBV2,-,TRBJ1-5,-,CASGLQDIGNQPQHF,TGTGCCAGCGGGCTACAGGATATAGGCAATCAGCCCCAGCATTTT
TRBV7-6,TRBD1,TRBJ2-2,-,CASSLLWTGVRGELFF,TGTGCCAGCAGCTTACTTTGGACAGGGGTTCGGGGGGAGCTGTTTTTT
TRBV19,-,TRBJ2-6,-,CASMRDASSGANVLTF,TGTGCCAGTATGAGGGACGCCAGCTCTGGGGCCAACGTCCTGACTTTC
TRBV27,TRBD2,TRBJ2-7,-,CASSLAGPYEQYF,TGTGCCAGCAGTCTAGCGGGACCGTACGAGCAGTACTTC
TRBV20-1,TRBD2,TRBJ2-7,-,CSPLAVYEQYF,TGCAGTCCTCTAGCGGTCTACGAGCAGTACTTC
TRBV5-1,-,TRBJ1-4,-,CASSQRTGPYNEKLFF,TGCGCCAGCAGCCAAAGGACGGGGCCATATAATGAAAAACTGTTTTTT
TRBV7-3,-,TRBJ2-1,-,CASSLGPTSNNEQFF,TGTGCCAGCAGCTTGGGCCCTACGAGCAACAATGAGCAGTTCTTC
TRBV28,-,TRBJ1-2,few,CASSLSQGGYGYTF,TGTGCCAGCAGTTTATCACAGGGTGGCTATGGCTACACCTTC
TRBV19,TRBD1,TRBJ2-7,once,CASRRDRGSYEQYF,TGTGCCAGTAGGAGGGACAGGGGCTCCTACGAGCAGTACTTC
TRBV7-3,-,TRBJ2-6,-,CASSLGGPGANVLTF,TGTGCCAGCAGCTTGGGAGGACCCGGGGCCAACGTCCTGACTTTC
TRBV5-6,-,TRBJ2-4,-,CASSLIPAVGVKNIQYF,TGTGCCAGCAGCTTGATTCCCGCAGTGGGGGTCAAAAACATTCAGTACTTC
TRBV25-1,-,TRBJ2-7,-,CASSSTKGGPSYEQYF,TGTGCCAGCAGTTCTACGAAGGGCGGACCATCCTACGAGCAGTACTTC
TRBV30,-,TRBJ2-7,-,CACPKGDYEQYF,TGTGCCTGTCCTAAAGGGGACTACGAGCAGTACTTC
TRBV30,-,TRBJ2-3,-,CAWSEMGKPDTQYF,TGTGCCTGGAGTGAGATGGGGAAGCCAGATACGCAGTATTTT
TRBV4-1,TRBD2,TRBJ2-1,-,CASSHTTSGLGNEQFF,TGCGCCAGCAGCCATACGACTAGCGGTCTGGGTAATGAGCAGTTCTTC
TRBV19,-,TRBJ2-5,-,CASSMVLAVETQYF,TGTGCCAGTAGTATGGTGCTAGCTGTGGAGACCCAGTACTTC